Listed here are 10 T cell receptor beta chains from one sample, sequenced in a study of shared clonotypes between healthy human individuals (dated by TCRdb to 2018 to 2021). Library prep was done by the immunoSEQ multiplex PCR assay. Drawn from immuneACCESS, this table holds only the in-frame rearrangements with V and J called that TCRdb kept. Clones are partly lost; checked studies trace under half to an unresolved V gene and leave the rest unexplained. This sample gives about 110,000 clones in total; about 71% of them show up just once. The ten largest account for approximately 23% of the sample. The sequenced material came from memory CD8+ T cells sorted from blood. The sample's cell subset or site label is to be understood as: CD45RO+ cells pooled with CCR7-negative TemRA cells. These receptors all stem from a woman aged 25 to 45 in good health.

This clone occurred a few times. The chain employs TRBV4-2 and TRBJ2-7, with D possibly matching TRBD2 (6 bases). Germline CDR1 LGHNA, CDR2 YNFKEQ. The CDR3 spans 15 residues. V was cut by 0 bases and J by 2 bases, with 11 bases left in between. As DNA, the CDR3 is TGTGCCAGCAGCCAAGATTGGGGGGAAACCTACGAGCAGTACTTC. It translates to CASSQDWGETYEQYF.

The rearrangement joins TRBV5-1 to TRBJ2-7; 8 positions agree with TRBD1. The junction had 5 bases not matched to a gene; V was cut back by 2 bases and J by 4 bases. Looked up from germline, CDR1 is SGHRS and CDR2 is YFSETQ. This CDR3 has 14 amino acids. Written as DNA, the CDR3 is TGCGCCAGCAGCTTAAGGACAGGGAGGTACGAGCAGTACTTC. It encodes CASSLRTGRYEQYF.

V usage is TRBV28 and J usage is TRBJ2-2; no reliable D call. CDR3 length: 11 amino acids. The germline V gene has CDR1 MDHEN and CDR2 SYDVKM. Trimming stripped 5 bases from V and 11 bases from J, with 9 bases between. CDR3 coding DNA: TGTGCCAGCAGTGCTAAAGGAGAGCTGTTTTTT. Translation: CASSAKGELFF.

The chain couples TRBV25-1 to TRBJ2-7; 12 bases are a match to TRBD2. The CDR3 contains 14 residues. The V and J ends lost 8 bases and 7 bases, in that order; junction bases with no gene match: 9. Per the germline V gene, CDR1 is MGHDK and CDR2 is SYGVNS. The CDR3 sequence: CASSPSGGGGEQYF. The CDR3 nucleotides read TGTGCCAGCTCTCCTAGCGGGGGGGGTGGTGAGCAGTACTTC.

V gene TRBV19 combines with J gene TRBJ1-2; 9 bases are a match to TRBD1. V gave up 5 bases and J gave up 3 bases; unmatched junction bases: 4. This CDR3 is 14 amino acids long. CDR1 is LNHDA and CDR2 is SQIVND in the germline V gene (reference sequence). CDR3 in DNA: TGTGCCAGTAGTTTCGGGACAGGGCACTATGGCTACACCTTC. The encoded protein is CASSFGTGHYGYTF.

This clone was recorded a few times. The chain is built from TRBV4-2 and TRBJ2-7; the D is unclear. Germline V gene sequence: CDR1 LGHNA, CDR2 YNFKEQ. The CDR3 consists of 15 residues. V was cut by 0 bases and J by 0 bases, with 9 bases left in between. CDR3 sequence (DNA): TGTGCCAGCAGCCAAGAAGCCTCCTCCTCCTACGAGCAGTACTTC. This sequence encodes CASSQEASSSYEQYF.

This chain uses TRBV13 with TRBJ2-7; D is undetermined. Germline values: CDR1 PRHDT, CDR2 FYEKMQ (reference sequence). V was shortened by 0 bases and J by 0 bases, with 9 bases between the two germline ends. This CDR3 spans 15 amino acids. CDR3: CASSLGRYTSYEQYF. In DNA form, the CDR3 reads TGTGCCAGCAGCTTAGGGCGGTATACCTCCTACGAGCAGTACTTC.

The rearrangement joins TRBV10-3 to TRBJ2-7; possibly TRBD1 for D (6 bases). The length of the CDR3 is 16 residues. Germline V gives CDR1 ENHRY, CDR2 SYGVKD. Trimming stripped 7 bases from V and 1 base from J, with 20 bases between. The CDR3 here is CAINLPDRIYSYEQYF. CDR3 bases: TGTGCCATCAATCTCCCGGACAGAATCTATTCCTACGAGCAGTACTTC.

J is TRBJ2-1 and V is TRBV27, with D perhaps matching TRBD2 (5 bases). The germline V and J ends were trimmed by 1 base and 7 bases, with 23 bases remaining between them. Germline-derived CDR1 and CDR2 are MNHEY and SMNVEV (reference sequence). This CDR3 comprises 18 residues. The CDR3 sequence is CASSLWVGEKGGGNEQFF. The CDR3 region has the DNA TGTGCCAGCAGTTTATGGGTCGGGGAAAAGGGTGGTGGGAATGAGCAGTTCTTC.

The genes are TRBV5-5 and TRBJ2-5; D gene unclear. CDR1 SGHKS and CDR2 YYEKEE come from the germline V gene (reference sequence). Trimming pared 0 bases from V and 2 bases from J, leaving 8 bases between. CDR3 length: 14 residues. CDR3 region: CASSLVWDQETQYF. In DNA, the CDR3 is TGTGCCAGCAGCTTGGTGTGGGATCAAGAGACCCAGTACTTC.